These T cell receptor beta chains were read from a single sample in a study of Ad26.COV2.S vaccination and SARS-CoV-2 variants. Sequencing was performed with immunoSEQ multiplex PCR; in TCRdb, only in-frame clones are kept and a portion is missing. This sample has about 350,000 clones, with roughly 81% found just once. This sample comprised peripheral blood, obtained in a trial of Ad26.COV2.S vaccine versus placebo. Source of these receptors: a person aged 18-60 years who received the Ad26.COV2.S COVID-19 vaccine or a placebo. The conserved cysteine and the conserved F or W are not part of the CDR3 here.

J gene: TRBJ2-2
CDR3 length: 14
V gene: TRBV5-1
CDR3 protein: ASSLWGGPNTGELF

J gene: TRBJ1-1
CDR3 length: 11
V gene: TRBV5-1
CDR3 protein: ASSSGQGNVAF

J gene: TRBJ2-2
CDR3 length: 13
V gene: TRBV7-2
CDR3 protein: ASSLRTANTGELF

J gene: TRBJ1-2
CDR3 length: 13
V gene: TRBV27
CDR3 protein: ASSLYRGANYGYT

J gene: TRBJ2-7
CDR3 length: 13
V gene: TRBV7-2
CDR3 protein: ASSLIGAGIGEQY

J gene: TRBJ1-5
CDR3 length: 12
V gene: TRBV6-5
CDR3 protein: ASNPAQQGQPQH

J gene: TRBJ1-2
CDR3 length: 12
V gene: TRBV7-8
CDR3 protein: ASSGYRDNYGYT

J gene: TRBJ1-1
CDR3 length: 13
V gene: TRBV6-5
CDR3 protein: ASRGQRGAYTEAF

J gene: TRBJ1-6
CDR3 length: 14
V gene: TRBV1
CDR3 protein: TSSQRTGIYNSPLH

J gene: TRBJ2-2
CDR3 length: 11
V gene: TRBV24-1
CDR3 protein: ATRRLDSGELF

J gene: TRBJ2-5
CDR3 length: 12
V gene: TRBV7-8
CDR3 protein: ASSRELQGETQY

J gene: TRBJ2-3
CDR3 length: 13
V gene: TRBV5-5
CDR3 protein: ASSLGGLPSDTQY

J gene: TRBJ1-1
CDR3 length: 13
V gene: TRBV9
CDR3 protein: ASSVEGGRGAEAF

J gene: TRBJ2-2
CDR3 length: 15
V gene: TRBV4-1
CDR3 protein: ASSQEAGGYLTGELF

J gene: TRBJ2-7
CDR3 length: 14
V gene: TRBV2
CDR3 protein: ASSTHLAGGPSEQY

J gene: TRBJ1-6
CDR3 length: 16
V gene: TRBV18
CDR3 protein: ASSPEKGSASYNSPLH

J gene: TRBJ1-1
CDR3 length: 14
V gene: TRBV5-1
CDR3 protein: ASSETGVEWNTEAF

J gene: TRBJ2-1
CDR3 length: 14
V gene: TRBV5-4
CDR3 protein: ASSLVVATAGNEQF

J gene: TRBJ1-1
CDR3 length: 13
V gene: TRBV7-9
CDR3 protein: ASSGTGGAGTEAF

J gene: TRBJ1-1
CDR3 length: 11
V gene: TRBV18
CDR3 protein: ASSPRRNTEAF

J gene: TRBJ1-5
CDR3 length: 12
V gene: TRBV9
CDR3 protein: ASSVTGGGQPQH

J gene: TRBJ2-5
CDR3 length: 14
V gene: TRBV6-2/TRBV6-3
CDR3 protein: ASSPPVVGGRETQY

J gene: TRBJ1-1
CDR3 length: 11
V gene: TRBV15
CDR3 protein: ATSRGGITEAF

J gene: TRBJ1-4
CDR3 length: 10
V gene: TRBV24-1
CDR3 protein: AGPPRHEKLF

J gene: TRBJ2-1
CDR3 length: 16
V gene: TRBV19
CDR3 protein: ASTYRGLAGGPFNEQF

J gene: TRBJ2-7
CDR3 length: 10
V gene: TRBV11-2
CDR3 protein: ASSSDTGTGI

J gene: TRBJ1-4
CDR3 length: 14
V gene: TRBV19
CDR3 protein: ASSQTPGQRKEKLF

J gene: TRBJ2-2
CDR3 length: 15
V gene: TRBV7-2
CDR3 protein: ASEASGGARNTGELF

J gene: TRBJ2-1
CDR3 length: 13
V gene: TRBV5-1
CDR3 protein: ASSPGGGRINEQF

J gene: TRBJ2-1
CDR3 length: 14
V gene: TRBV15
CDR3 protein: ATSRATRGTLSEQF

J gene: TRBJ1-1
CDR3 length: 14
V gene: TRBV19
CDR3 protein: ASMAGPSGLNTEAF

J gene: TRBJ2-5
CDR3 length: 13
V gene: TRBV4-2
CDR3 protein: ASSQPISGSETQY

J gene: TRBJ2-5
CDR3 length: 11
V gene: TRBV7-8
CDR3 protein: ASSRGQSETQY

J gene: TRBJ2-7
CDR3 length: 13
V gene: TRBV6-2/TRBV6-3
CDR3 protein: ASSDRATRISEQY

J gene: TRBJ2-3
CDR3 length: 13
V gene: TRBV18
CDR3 protein: ASSPSYKQGDTQY

J gene: TRBJ2-1
CDR3 length: 13
V gene: TRBV11-2
CDR3 protein: ASRGQGSSYNEQF

J gene: TRBJ2-2
CDR3 length: 11
V gene: TRBV7-9
CDR3 protein: ASSHITEGELF